This entry lists 26 T cell receptor beta chains sequenced from one sample in a study of shared clonotypes between healthy human individuals. This table comes from immunoSEQ multiplex PCR, and its TCRdb copy is limited to in-frame clones, with some not included. The table includes some 580,000 clones, roughly 98% detected once. Naive CD8 cells, CD45RO-negative and positively selected for CCR7, excluded terminally differentiated effector memory CD45RA+ cells. What was sequenced was naive CD8+ T cells sorted from blood. Receptors originate from a man aged 25-45 years in good health.

J is TRBJ2-1 and V is TRBV4-3; TRBD1 is a possible D gene (6 bases). The CDR3 runs 14 residues. With 1 base removed from V and 7 bases from J, the gap between germline ends came to 11 bases. CDR1 and CDR2 from the germline V gene are LGHNA and YSLEER. CDR3 loop: CASSQGIRGNEQFF. CDR3 nucleotide sequence: TGCGCCAGCAGCCAAGGAATCAGGGGAAATGAGCAGTTCTTC.

This clone came up once. The chain employs TRBV15 and TRBJ2-5; D is perhaps TRBD1 (5 bases). Trimming stripped 0 bases from V and 7 bases from J, with 15 bases between. Germline V gene sequence: CDR1 LNHNV, CDR2 YYDKDF (reference sequence). CDR3 length equals 15 residues. In DNA, the CDR3 is TGTGCCACCAGCAGAGAAGGGAACGGAAGGGGGACCCAGTACTTC. Its translation is CATSREGNGRGTQYF.

The chain is built from TRBV11-2 and TRBJ2-3; 10 positions agree with TRBD2. The V and J ends lost 5 bases and 2 bases, in that order; junction bases with no gene match: 10. The CDR3 has 17 residues. The germline V gene encodes CDR1 SGHAT and CDR2 FQNNGV. Here the CDR3 DNA reads TGTGCCAGCAGCCTCGGGACTAGCGTACCATTCACAGATACGCAGTATTTT. This translates into CASSLGTSVPFTDTQYF.

V gene TRBV11-3 combines with J gene TRBJ2-3, with D uncertain. CDR1 is SGHNT and CDR2 is YENEEA in the germline V gene. The CDR3 runs to 13 residues. V lost 3 bases, J lost 13 bases, and 17 bases lay in between. CDR3 sequence (DNA): TGTGCCAGCAGCTTGTTGGGGATGTGCTGTGAGTATTTT. It translates to CASSLLGMCCEYF.

This clone has a single count. This rearrangement joins TRBV7-2 to TRBJ1-4; D not resolved. CDR3 length: 14 residues. Germline assignment: CDR1 SGHTA and CDR2 FQGNSA. Trimming cost V 5 bases and J 4 bases, with 11 bases left between them. CDR3 coding DNA: TGTGCCAGCAGCCAAAACCGGCTTAATGAAAAACTGTTTTTT. Protein: CASSQNRLNEKLFF.

This chain joins TRBV28 and TRBJ2-1, with D possibly called TRBD1 or TRBD2 (5 bases each). Trimming took off 7 bases at V and 7 bases at J, with 8 bases between the two ends. Germline loops: CDR1 MDHEN, CDR2 SYDVKM. This CDR3 comprises 11 residues. The CDR3 is CASTWGNEQFF. The CDR3 DNA reads as TGTGCCAGCACATGGGGGAATGAGCAGTTCTTC.

The gene calls are TRBV29-1 and TRBJ2-1; 13 bases fit TRBD2. This CDR3 has 14 residues. Germline V gives CDR1 SQVTM, CDR2 ANQGSEA. The junction had 9 bases not matched to a gene; V was cut back by 7 bases and J by 9 bases. The CDR3 nucleotides are TGCAGCGCTTACGGACTAGCGGGAGAGGCTGAGCAGTTCTTC. Residues: CSAYGLAGEAEQFF.

This sequence joins TRBV29-1 and TRBJ2-1, with 9 bases aligning to TRBD2. V trimming: 0 bases; J trimming: 4 bases; junction bases outside the gene matches: 13. CDR1 and CDR2 from the germline V gene are SQVTM and ANQGSEA. The CDR3 length is 18 residues. The chain's CDR3 is CSVEDLTSGRLPYNEQFF. In DNA, the CDR3 is TGCAGCGTTGAAGATCTCACAAGCGGGAGGCTCCCTTACAATGAGCAGTTCTTC.

The chain combines TRBV6-1 with TRBJ1-2, with D unresolved. CDR1 and CDR2 from the germline V gene are MNHNS and SASEGT. This CDR3 has 14 amino acids. The germline V and J ends were trimmed by 0 bases and 8 bases, with 13 bases remaining between them. CDR3 nucleotides: TGTGCCAGCAGTGAAGCGAGTTTCGATTCGGGCTACACCTTC. This gives the protein CASSEASFDSGYTF.

The chain carries TRBV6-5 and TRBJ2-1; no reliable D call. V was shortened by 2 bases and J by 2 bases, with 10 bases between the two germline ends. The CDR3 totals 15 residues. Germline V CDR1 and CDR2: MNHEY, SVGAGI. The CDR3 DNA is TGTGCCAGCAGTTACAAAGGATCCCCCTACAATGAGCAGTTCTTC. Translated, it gives CASSYKGSPYNEQFF.

This clone was seen once. The chain couples TRBV4-2 to TRBJ2-1; 10 bases line up with TRBD1. Germline CDR1 reads LGHNA; CDR2 reads YNFKEQ. With V trimmed by 3 bases and J by 8 bases, 10 bases remained unmatched. There are 16 residues in the CDR3. CDR3 in amino acids: CASSQETGTGVHEQFF. DNA for the CDR3: TGTGCCAGCAGCCAGGAAACCGGGACAGGGGTTCATGAGCAGTTCTTC.

V usage is TRBV5-8 and J usage is TRBJ1-1; D not resolved. The germline V and J ends were trimmed by 0 bases and 0 bases, with 9 bases remaining between them. Germline V gives CDR1 SGHTS, CDR2 YDEGEE. The CDR3 runs 15 residues. The CDR3: CASSLVSFMNTEAFF. CDR3 coding DNA: TGTGCCAGCAGCTTGGTGAGCTTCATGAACACTGAAGCTTTCTTT.

The chain employs TRBV18 and TRBJ2-7; D may correspond to TRBD1 or TRBD2 (7 bases each). V was shortened by 2 bases and J by 0 bases, with 14 bases between the two germline ends. In germline, CDR1 is KGHSH, CDR2 LQKENI. This CDR3 comprises 16 residues. The CDR3 nucleotides read TGTGCCAGCTCACCAGGGAGGGCAGGGGGCTCCTACGAGCAGTACTTC. This translates into CASSPGRAGGSYEQYF. Variable domain in full (rest from reference TRBV18 and TRBJ2-7): NAGVMQNPRHLVRRRGQEARLRCSPMKGHSHVYWYRQLPEEGLKFMVYLQKENIIDESGMPKERFSAEFPKEGPSILRIQQVVRGDSAAYFCASSPGRAGGSYEQYFGPGTRLTVT.

This chain connects TRBV6-1 to TRBJ2-2; D not resolved. Deletions cut 3 bases from V and 8 bases from J, with 16 bases between. There are 15 residues in the CDR3. Germline assignment: CDR1 MNHNS and CDR2 SASEGT. The CDR3 reads CASSEETLATGELFF. The CDR3 coding sequence is TGTGCCAGCAGTGAGGAAACTTTGGCGACGGGGGAGCTGTTTTTT.

This rearrangement joins TRBV2 to TRBJ2-7; 7 nucleotides match TRBD1. This CDR3 is 13 amino acids long. Germline loops: CDR1 SNHLY, CDR2 FYNNEI. After removal of 8 bases from V and 4 bases from J, the junction contained 8 bases not matched to a gene. Here the CDR3 reads CASDGTESYEQYF. Written as DNA, the CDR3 is TGTGCCAGCGACGGGACAGAGTCTTACGAGCAGTACTTC.

The chain joins TRBV27 to TRBJ2-3; the D gene is possibly TRBD2 (6 bases). The CDR3 runs 15 residues. CDR1 and CDR2 (germline): MNHEY, SMNVEV (reference sequence). V lost 5 bases and J 0 bases, leaving 12 bases between the germline ends. CDR3 sequence (DNA): TGTGCCAGCAGTACTCCTAGCGCTAGCACAGATACGCAGTATTTT. Residues: CASSTPSASTDTQYF.

V and J are TRBV9 and TRBJ2-4, with D perhaps TRBD2 (5 bases). The germline V and J ends were trimmed by 4 bases and 8 bases, with 19 bases remaining between them. The germline gives CDR1 SGDLS, CDR2 YYNGEE. The CDR3 length is 15 residues. CDR3 amino acids: CASSLSATSGDIQYF. The CDR3 region has the DNA TGTGCCAGCAGCCTTAGCGCAACTTCTGGGGACATTCAGTACTTC.

This chain uses TRBV4-3 with TRBJ1-5; unclear D gene. The CDR3 has 16 amino acids. The V gene's germline CDR1 is LGHNA and CDR2 YSLEER. The V gene lost 0 bases and the J gene lost 1 base, with 10 bases spanning the gap. In nucleotides, the CDR3 is TGCGCCAGCAGCCAAGAGTGGCGTGGAAGCAATCAGCCCCAGCATTTT. Translated: CASSQEWRGSNQPQHF.

On this clone: Other DNA sequences of this sample code for an identical CDR3. The J gene is TRBJ1-5, the V gene TRBV19; 8 bases fit TRBD1. The CDR3 spans 15 residues. Germline V gene lookup returns CDR1 LNHDA and CDR2 SQIVND (reference sequence). Trimming at V came to 6 bases and at J to 0 bases, leaving 4 bases not matched to a gene. The CDR3 DNA sequence: TGTGCCAGTAGCAGGACAGGGTATAGCAATCAGCCCCAGCATTTT. Amino acids: CASSRTGYSNQPQHF.

This CDR3 is CASSFSGGRDEQYF. CDR3 DNA: TGTGCCAGCAGTTTCAGCGGGGGCCGGGACGAGCAGTACTTC. The chain uses TRBV27 and TRBJ2-7; the match to TRBD2 covers 8 bases. V gave up 3 bases and J gave up 5 bases; unmatched junction bases: 6. CDR3 length equals 14 residues. Germline CDR1 reads MNHEY; CDR2 reads SMNVEV (reference sequence).

The chain has TRBV5-1 and TRBJ2-3; TRBD2 agrees at 7 bases. The germline CDR1 and CDR2 sequences are SGHRS and YFSETQ. The junction had 1 base not matched to a gene; V was cut back by 4 bases and J by 2 bases. The CDR3 contains 13 residues. CDR3 nucleotide sequence: TGCGCCAGCAGCGCGGGAGTCACAGATACGCAGTATTTT. Translating it yields CASSAGVTDTQYF.

The chain links TRBV29-1 to TRBJ2-1; 9 bases map to TRBD2. The CDR3 is 16 amino acids. V was pared by 3 bases and J by 3 bases, with 9 bases of the junction left unmatched. The germline gives CDR1 SQVTM, CDR2 ANQGSEA. The CDR3: CSVDPMTSGGYNEQFF. The CDR3, as DNA: TGCAGCGTTGACCCCATGACTAGCGGAGGCTACAATGAGCAGTTCTTC.

The chain has TRBV6-6 and TRBJ1-1; D is possibly TRBD1 (5 bases). CDR3 length equals 13 residues. V lost 6 bases to trimming and J lost 1 base, with 9 bases between them. In germline, CDR1 is MNHNY, CDR2 SVGAGI (reference sequence). The CDR3 DNA reads as TGTGCCAGCAGCAAGACAGCGAACACTGAAGCTTTCTTT. Amino acid sequence: CASSKTANTEAFF.

The V gene is TRBV7-9, the J gene TRBJ2-7; 11 nucleotides agree with TRBD1. The length of the CDR3 is 13 residues. With V trimmed by 7 bases and J by 5 bases, 4 bases remained unmatched. Germline V gives CDR1 SEHNR, CDR2 FQNEAQ (reference sequence). The CDR3 DNA sequence: TGTGCCAGCAACGGACAGGGGGCCCACGAGCAGTACTTC. It is translated as CASNGQGAHEQYF.

The gene calls are TRBV11-2 and TRBJ1-1; unclear D gene. Per germline, CDR1 SGHAT and CDR2 FQNNGV. The V end was cut by 0 bases, the J end by 4 bases, with 24 bases between. CDR3 length: 19 residues. CDR3 nucleotides: TGTGCCAGCAGCTTAGATAGTGATACGGTCTCCGGCATGGGCACTGAAGCTTTCTTT. Its protein is CASSLDSDTVSGMGTEAFF.

The V gene is TRBV4-2, the J gene TRBJ2-1; D is perhaps TRBD1 or TRBD2 (5 bases each). The CDR3 sequence is 15 residues long. V lost 6 bases to trimming and J lost 8 bases, with 20 bases between them. CDR1 LGHNA and CDR2 YNFKEQ come from the germline V gene. The CDR3 DNA reads as TGTGCCAGCAGGCTGGCTAGCCAGGGTGGGGATGAGCAGTTCTTC. Encoded protein: CASRLASQGGDEQFF.